In its sample, the clone carrying this TCR beta chain was seen many times. As yet, its antigen is unknown. The sample is drawn from a study of regulatory T cells in long-lasting Graves disease. Study background: Graves' patients, newly diagnosed, had taken antithyroid drugs under 3 months.

In building TCR beta libraries, iRepertoire HTBI primers were used together with Arm-PCR of CDR3 regions. TCRdb called the multiplex PCR reads again in MiXCR, with one record for every CDR3 protein. The repertoire holds a few hundred thousand distinct CDR3 sequences, with roughly 15% as singletons. Time point noted: newly diagnosed GD, antithyroid drugs for less than 3 months. RNA extracted from PBMCs served as the sequencing template. CDR1 SNHLY and CDR2 FYNNEI come from the germline V gene. Trimming cost V 7 bases and J 5 bases, with 12 bases left between them. The CDR3 extends over 12 amino acids. Study-level results: Reduced TCR diversity was observed in persistent Graves' patients versus newly diagnosed patients.

The sample was also reused in another study, on T cells in Graves' hyperthyroidism and ophthalmopathy. As that study records: Patients between 18 and 65 years old had hyperthyroidism, newly diagnosed and lasting under 2 months.

The sample in question was peripheral blood mononuclear cells (PBMCs), obtained at new diagnosis, from a patient treated with antithyroid drugs. The clonotype was recovered from a woman between 18 and 29 years old with Graves disease. The chain combines TRBV2 with TRBJ2-7; tentatively, D is TRBD1 (5 bases). CDR3: CASKEDSDEQYF. CDR3 nucleotides: TGTGCCAGCAAGGAAGACAGTGACGAGCAGTACTTC.